This TCR beta chain was identified during a study of shared clonotypes between healthy human individuals. Concerning this clone: Its antigen remains unknown.

Whole-study results and caveats: Clonotypes shared by all four donors outscored non-shared clonotypes in generation probability. Enrolling few donors narrowed the genetic and exposure-history diversity that was represented.

The DNA input per sorted-subset replicate PCR was approximately 210 ng, corresponding to 30,000 or so T cell genomes. Produced via immunoSEQ multiplex PCR; TCRdb's table is partial and in-frame only. Counted here are hundreds of thousands of clones, approximately 96% occurring once; the ten biggest clones make up about 0.11%. Germline V gives CDR1 SGHVS, CDR2 FQNEAQ. With 1 base removed from V and 7 bases from J, the gap between germline ends came to 13 bases. The CDR3 contains 15 residues. Selected positively for CCR7 and CD45RO-negative, naive CD8 cells excluded terminally differentiated effector memory CD45RA+ cells.

The gene calls are TRBV7-8 and TRBJ1-4; D remains unclear. This sequence was found in a woman in her thirties in good health. Sequencing input: naive CD8+ T cells sorted from blood. CDR3 nucleotide sequence: TGTGCCAGCAGCTTAGAACTGGGGTTTGTTGAAAAACTGTTTTTT. Amino acids: CASSLELGFVEKLFF.